This is a list of T cell receptor beta chains from one sample in a study of control samples from healthy donors and cancer patients. Profiled with immunoSEQ multiplex PCR; TCRdb holds only in-frame clones, not every one. Of approximately 120,000 clones in the sample, around 86% are singletons; the top ten hold 8% to 9%. Sequences were obtained from blood. Receptors originate from a man aged 35 to 55 in good health. Each CDR3 is given without its conserved first and last residue. The order of the fields is CDR3 length, V gene, J gene, CDR3 protein.

14	TRBV15	TRBJ2-5	ATSRGTSGGEETQY
14	TRBV7-9	TRBJ1-4	ASSFSRQGPKEKLF
13	TRBV9	TRBJ1-2	ASSGGRPDFYGYT
14	TRBV6-2/TRBV6-3	TRBJ1-1	ASSVQGIGLGTEAF
14	TRBV25-1	TRBJ1-1	ASSNPETGSGSEAF
9	TRBV4-1	TRBJ2-2	ASASRGELF
15	TRBV15	TRBJ1-3	ATSRDGGGGRGNTIY
12	TRBV4-3	TRBJ2-7	ASSQGTGVYEQY
10	TRBV11-2	TRBJ2-1	ASSSLGRVEF
12	TRBV7-9	TRBJ1-6	ASSPGPTGSPLH
12	TRBV9	TRBJ2-5	ASSPEGGWETQY
13	TRBV27	TRBJ1-5	ASSLSAGADQPQH
10	TRBV5-1	TRBJ2-5	ASSFEGETQY
14	TRBV5-6	TRBJ1-2	ASSLARRTLNYGYT
15	TRBV7-9	TRBJ2-7	ASSPPRGGKRSYEQY
12	TRBV14	TRBJ1-1	ASSQATTNTEAF
12	TRBV24-1	TRBJ1-1	ATRHRQGGPEAF
11	TRBV4-1	TRBJ1-2	ASSQVTDPGYT
13	TRBV11-3	TRBJ1-2	ASSLGSVAGYGYT
13	TRBV7-6	TRBJ2-1	ASSGTSGGLNEQF
10	TRBV20-1	TRBJ1-5	SASYGNQPQH
13	TRBV5-8	TRBJ2-3	ASALVYEGGDTQY
11	TRBV29-1	TRBJ2-1	SAVRGSMNEQF
10	TRBV7-9	TRBJ2-7	ASSYEGYEQY
12	TRBV11-3	TRBJ2-7	ASSLALTSNEQY
15	TRBV6-2/TRBV6-3	TRBJ2-1	ASSYLGIGGPYNEQF
12	TRBV2	TRBJ1-5	ASSESPINQPQH
12	TRBV30	TRBJ2-7	ACHPRDRGDEQY
11	TRBV7-9	TRBJ2-5	ASSPVAPRTQY
14	TRBV4-1	TRBJ2-6	ASSQERGSGANVLT